This TCR beta chain was identified in a study of Graves' ophthalmopathy and Graves' hyperthyroidism. This clonotype was seen ten or more times. Amplification targeted the TCR beta CDR3 regions, with RNA transcripts as the source material. HTBI primers were used in a first-round RT-PCR, which preceded a second-round multiplex PCR. From the multiplex PCR reads, TCRdb called clonotypes with MiXCR, one entry per CDR3 protein. The table lists approximately 1.2 million distinct CDR3 sequences, less than 45% of them singletons. J lost 7 bases, V lost 2 bases, and 3 bases had no gene match. Germline assignment: CDR1 LNHNV and CDR2 YYDKDF (reference sequence). This CDR3 is 14 amino acids long.

Material for sequencing was peripheral blood or thyroid tissue (not recorded which). This clonotype originated in an adult man with Graves' hyperthyroidism. The rearrangement uses TRBV15 and TRBJ1-4, with 8 bases identical to TRBD1. For the CDR3, the DNA is TGTGCCACCAGCAGAAGGGACAGGTCTGAAAAACTGTTTTTT. It is translated as CATSRRDRSEKLFF.